Each of the 25 T cell receptor beta chains below was sequenced from the same sample in a study of Tregs in tolerant kidney transplant recipients. TCRdb's table, derived via immunoSEQ multiplex PCR, lists solely in-frame clones and lacks some. The sample holds under 20,000 clones, roughly 80% seen once. The sequencing sample was made of Tregs from blood. The receptor set was obtained from a human donor in good health.

In this sample, this clone turned up a few times. The V gene is TRBV6-1, the J gene TRBJ1-5; D remains ambiguous. Deletions cut 2 bases from V and 7 bases from J, with 12 bases between. The CDR3 consists of 14 residues. Germline-derived CDR1 and CDR2 are MNHNS and SASEGT. The CDR3 region has the DNA TGTGCCAGCAGTGAAATGGGTAGGAGCCAGCCCCAGCATTTT. Translation: CASSEMGRSQPQHF.

The rearrangement uses TRBV7-2 and TRBJ2-1, with 8 bases matching TRBD2. This CDR3 has 16 residues. Germline loops: CDR1 SGHTA, CDR2 FQGNSA. With 4 bases clipped from V and 3 bases from J, the junction kept 8 bases outside the gene matches. This CDR3 reads CASSSGRAGDYNEQFF. The CDR3 coding sequence is TGTGCCAGCAGCTCGGGTCGAGCGGGGGACTACAATGAGCAGTTCTTC.

The chain carries TRBV19 and TRBJ1-3; D call uncertain. Trimming stripped 7 bases from V and 0 bases from J, with 10 bases between. The CDR3 contains 14 residues. CDR1 and CDR2 (germline): LNHDA, SQIVND (reference sequence). Here the CDR3 reads CASIGLSSGNTIYF. Here the CDR3 DNA reads TGTGCCAGTATTGGGTTGAGCTCTGGAAACACCATATATTTT.

This rearrangement joins TRBV2 to TRBJ1-1, with 7 bases identical to TRBD1. This CDR3 has 13 residues. Looked up from germline, CDR1 is SNHLY and CDR2 is FYNNEI. Trimming cost V 6 bases and J 9 bases; bases outside gene matches: 10. As DNA, the CDR3 is TGTGCCAGCAGGGAAACGACAGGGCGAAAAGCTTTCTTT. The encoded protein is CASRETTGRKAFF.

This chain links TRBV7-2 with TRBJ1-3; possibly TRBD1 for D (5 bases). The V end was cut by 3 bases, the J end by 0 bases, with 12 bases between. Looked up from germline, CDR1 is SGHTA and CDR2 is FQGNSA. The CDR3 spans 16 residues. The CDR3 DNA reads TGTGCCAGCAGCTTCTCACAGGCGTTCTCTGGAAACACCATATATTTT. This gives the protein CASSFSQAFSGNTIYF.

This rearrangement joins TRBV6-1 to TRBJ2-2; D may match TRBD1 or TRBD2 (5 bases each). Germline assignment: CDR1 MNHNS and CDR2 SASEGT. V dropped 1 base and J dropped 0 bases, with 15 bases sitting between them. This CDR3 region has 18 residues. The CDR3 here is CASSEVGDVFANTGELFF. CDR3 nucleotides: TGTGCCAGCAGTGAAGTTGGGGACGTGTTCGCGAACACCGGGGAGCTGTTTTTT.

As concerns this clone: The same CDR3 is also encoded by other DNA sequences in this sample. This rearrangement joins TRBV6-6 to TRBJ1-1; D gene ambiguous. This CDR3 region has 12 residues. The V gene's germline CDR1 is MNHNY and CDR2 SVGAGI (reference sequence). Trimming removed 3 bases at V and 3 bases at J, with 5 bases between. The CDR3 here is CASSYSDTEAFF. The DNA of the CDR3 is TGTGCCAGCAGTTATTCGGACACTGAAGCTTTCTTT.

The chain recombines TRBV9 with TRBJ2-7; 9 nucleotides agree with TRBD2. Per germline, CDR1 SGDLS and CDR2 YYNGEE. This CDR3 comprises 15 residues. V was pared by 0 bases and J by 7 bases, with 8 bases of the junction left unmatched. The CDR3 here is CASSVEGGGASEQYF. The DNA for the CDR3 is TGTGCCAGCAGCGTAGAAGGCGGGGGGGCCTCGGAGCAGTACTTC.

The gene calls are TRBV6-1 and TRBJ1-2; 11 bases agree with TRBD1. This CDR3 has 15 amino acids. The germline V gene has CDR1 MNHNS and CDR2 SASEGT. The trim removed 7 bases at V and 4 bases at J, leaving 8 bases unmatched. This CDR3 reads CASTRTGGAFYGYTF. CDR3 DNA: TGTGCCAGCACTCGGACAGGGGGCGCTTTCTATGGCTACACCTTC.

The gene calls are TRBV9 and TRBJ2-2; D might be TRBD2 (5 bases). Germline V lookup: CDR1 SGDLS, CDR2 YYNGEE. Trimming cost V 3 bases and J 5 bases, with 11 bases left between them. The CDR3 totals 14 residues. CDR3 in amino acids: CASSGGLTTGELFF. Written as DNA, the CDR3 is TGTGCCAGCAGCGGTGGACTGACGACCGGGGAGCTGTTTTTT. The variable domain in full, with the rest retrieved from reference TRBV9 and TRBJ2-2, is DSGVTQTPKHLITATGQRVTLRCSPRSGDLSVYWYQQSLDQGLQFLIQYYNGEERAKGNILERFSAQQFPDLHSELNLSSLELGDSALYFCASSGGLTTGELFFGEGSRLTVL.

This rearrangement joins TRBV5-6 to TRBJ1-1; D is ambiguous. The CDR3 sequence is 12 residues long. Trimming removed 2 bases at V and 5 bases at J, with 7 bases between. Germline CDR1 reads SGHDT; CDR2 reads YYEEEE. The CDR3 loop reads CASSFLGTEAFF. The DNA of the CDR3 is TGTGCCAGCAGCTTTTTAGGTACTGAAGCTTTCTTT.

CDR3: CASSLTPGESTEAFF. CDR3 nucleotides: TGTGCCAGCAGCTTAACCCCAGGTGAAAGCACTGAAGCTTTCTTT. V and J are TRBV11-3 and TRBJ1-1; no definite D call. V was clipped by 2 bases and J by 4 bases, with 14 bases between them. Per germline, CDR1 SGHNT and CDR2 YENEEA. The CDR3 totals 15 residues.

This sequence joins TRBV11-1 and TRBJ2-1, with D hard to call. The CDR3 extends over 16 amino acids. V lost 4 bases and J lost 7, with 20 bases in between. Germline V gene lookup returns CDR1 SGHAT and CDR2 FQDESV (reference sequence). Here the CDR3 reads CASSSPAGALRNEQFF. The CDR3 DNA reads TGTGCCAGCAGCTCCCCGGCTGGCGCGCTACGAAATGAGCAGTTCTTC. The complete variable domain, with remaining parts taken from reference TRBV11-1 and TRBJ2-1, reads EAEVAQSPRYKITEKSQAVAFWCDPISGHATLYWYRQILGQGPELLVQFQDESVVDDSQLPKDRFSAERLKGVDSTLKIQPAELGDSAMYLCASSSPAGALRNEQFFGPGTRLTVL.

V is TRBV28 and J is TRBJ1-2; a weak D match, TRBD1 (5 bases). V lost 5 bases and J 0 bases, leaving 19 bases between the germline ends. Per germline, CDR1 MDHEN and CDR2 SYDVKM. The CDR3 consists of 17 residues. CDR3 DNA: TGTGCCAGCAGTCCCCTTGGAGGGGTCCAACCTAACTATGGCTACACCTTC. It specifies CASSPLGGVQPNYGYTF.

The rearrangement joins TRBV6-5 to TRBJ1-1; D remains unclear. The CDR3 covers 13 residues. Germline V CDR1 and CDR2: MNHEY, SVGAGI. Trimming took off 5 bases at V and 5 bases at J, with 12 bases between the two ends. CDR3 DNA sequence: TGTGCCAGCAGTCGAACCCGATCGACTGAAGCTTTCTTT. The encoded protein is CASSRTRSTEAFF.

The chain employs TRBV7-6 and TRBJ2-2; 7 positions agree with TRBD2. Trimming removed 4 bases from V and 2 bases from J; junction bases left unmatched: 4. Germline lookup yields CDR1 SGHVS and CDR2 FNYEAQ. The CDR3 covers 15 residues. The CDR3 region is CASSSLAANTGELFF. CDR3 coding DNA: TGTGCCAGCAGCTCCCTAGCGGCCAACACCGGGGAGCTGTTTTTT.

J is TRBJ2-7 and V is TRBV15; the D is unclear. CDR3 length: 13 residues. Germline V CDR1 and CDR2: LNHNV, YYDKDF (reference sequence). Trimming took off 0 bases at V and 3 bases at J, with 6 bases between the two ends. The CDR3 coding sequence is TGTGCCACCAGCAGAGAATCGGGCTACGAGCAGTACTTC. Its protein is CATSRESGYEQYF. Full variable domain (rest looked up from reference TRBV15 and TRBJ2-7): DAMVIQNPRYQVTQFGKPVTLSCSQTLNHNVMYWYQQKSSQAPKLLFHYYDKDFNNEADTPDNFQSRRPNTSFCFLDIRSPGLGDTAMYLCATSRESGYEQYFGPGTRLTVT.

This chain connects TRBV7-9 to TRBJ1-1; D is undetermined. Germline V gene sequence: CDR1 SEHNR, CDR2 FQNEAQ (reference sequence). There are 14 residues in the CDR3. V was cut by 5 bases and J by 4 bases, with 14 bases left in between. The CDR3 bases are TGTGCCAGCAGCACATCCAACCCCAGCACTGAAGCTTTCTTT. Translated, it gives CASSTSNPSTEAFF.

This clone was detected only a few times. The V gene is TRBV7-9, the J gene TRBJ1-1; maybe TRBD1 (5 bases). Germline lookup yields CDR1 SEHNR and CDR2 FQNEAQ (reference sequence). CDR3 length equals 19 residues. Deletions cut 7 bases from V and 0 bases from J, with 27 bases between. DNA for the CDR3: TGTGCCAGCACCACCTCGAGGGGCACAGGTAGCATCATGAACACTGAAGCTTTCTTT. Translating gives CASTTSRGTGSIMNTEAFF.

DNA for the CDR3: TGCGCCAGCAGCAGCCAGAATAGCAATCAGCCCCAGCATTTT. It specifies CASSSQNSNQPQHF. V usage is TRBV4-1 and J usage is TRBJ1-5, with D unresolved. The CDR3 is 14 residues long. V lost 5 bases and J lost 0, with 8 bases in between. Looked up from germline, CDR1 is MGHRA and CDR2 is YSYEKL.

The rearrangement uses TRBV9 and TRBJ2-3; TRBD2 is a possible D gene (7 bases). The germline CDR1 and CDR2 sequences are SGDLS and YYNGEE. Trimming removed 2 bases from V and 6 bases from J, with 10 bases in between. The CDR3 runs to 13 residues. CDR3: CASSVGGADTQYF. DNA for the CDR3: TGTGCCAGCAGCGTGGGGGGGGCCGATACGCAGTATTTT.

The chain carries TRBV5-1 and TRBJ1-4, with TRBD1 matching 7 bases. The CDR3 contains 17 residues. Trimming cost V 4 bases and J 4 bases; bases outside gene matches: 13. Germline V gene sequence: CDR1 SGHRS, CDR2 YFSETQ. The CDR3 reads CASSVYYPGGSNEKLFF. DNA for the CDR3: TGCGCCAGCAGCGTTTATTACCCAGGGGGGAGTAATGAAAAACTGTTTTTT.

This clone was seen once. The genes are TRBV7-6 and TRBJ1-3; 9 bases match TRBD1. Losses at the gene ends were 4 bases for V and 0 bases for J; bases not matched to a gene: 4. The CDR3 sequence is 16 residues long. Germline values: CDR1 SGHVS, CDR2 FNYEAQ. For the CDR3, the DNA is TGTGCCAGCAGCTCCGGGACAGGGTACTCTGGAAACACCATATATTTT. Translation gives CASSSGTGYSGNTIYF.

The chain combines TRBV7-2 with TRBJ1-5; D is perhaps TRBD1 (6 bases). The CDR3 consists of 14 residues. Germline V CDR1 and CDR2: SGHTA, FQGNSA. V lost 5 bases and J 9 bases, leaving 17 bases between the germline ends. Written as DNA, the CDR3 is TGTGCCAGCAGCCCATCAGGGGCCCGAGGGCCCCAGCATTTT. Residues: CASSPSGARGPQHF.

CDR3 nucleotides: TGTGCCAGCAGCCAAGACCGGGTTGTGCGGAGGATCGATGAGCAGTTCTTC. It encodes CASSQDRVVRRIDEQFF. The genes are TRBV14 and TRBJ2-1, with a weak D call TRBD2 (5 bases). The V end was cut by 0 bases, the J end by 8 bases, with 20 bases between. Germline V CDR1 and CDR2: SGHDN, FVKESK. The CDR3 extends over 17 amino acids.